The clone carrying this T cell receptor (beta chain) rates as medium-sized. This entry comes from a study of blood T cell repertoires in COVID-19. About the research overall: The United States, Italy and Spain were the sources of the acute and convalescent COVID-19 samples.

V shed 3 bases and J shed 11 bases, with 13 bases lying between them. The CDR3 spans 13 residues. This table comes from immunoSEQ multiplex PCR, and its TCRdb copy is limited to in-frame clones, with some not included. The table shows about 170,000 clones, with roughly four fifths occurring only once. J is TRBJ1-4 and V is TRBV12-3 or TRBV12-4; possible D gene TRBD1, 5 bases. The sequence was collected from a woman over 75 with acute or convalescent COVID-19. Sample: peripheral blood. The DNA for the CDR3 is TGTGCCAGCAGTTTCAGGGTCGCATCGAAACTGTTTTTT. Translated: CASSFRVASKLFF.